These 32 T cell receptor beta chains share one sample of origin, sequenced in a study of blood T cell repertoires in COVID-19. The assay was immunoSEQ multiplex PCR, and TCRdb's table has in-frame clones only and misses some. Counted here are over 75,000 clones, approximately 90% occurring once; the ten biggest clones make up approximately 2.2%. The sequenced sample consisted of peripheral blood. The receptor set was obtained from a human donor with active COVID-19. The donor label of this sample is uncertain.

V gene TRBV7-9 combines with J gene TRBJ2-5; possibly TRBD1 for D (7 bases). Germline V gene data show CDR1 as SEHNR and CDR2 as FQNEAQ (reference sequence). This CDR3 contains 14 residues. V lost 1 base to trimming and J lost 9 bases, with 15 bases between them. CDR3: CASSLGPGGGAQYF. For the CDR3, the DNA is TGTGCCAGCAGCTTAGGCCCAGGGGGAGGTGCCCAGTACTTC.

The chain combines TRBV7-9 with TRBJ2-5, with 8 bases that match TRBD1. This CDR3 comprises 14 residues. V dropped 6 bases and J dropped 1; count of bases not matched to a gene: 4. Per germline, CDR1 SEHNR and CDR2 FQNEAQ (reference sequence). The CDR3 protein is CASRQGGLQETQYF. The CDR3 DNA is TGTGCCAGCAGACAGGGGGGCCTCCAAGAGACCCAGTACTTC.

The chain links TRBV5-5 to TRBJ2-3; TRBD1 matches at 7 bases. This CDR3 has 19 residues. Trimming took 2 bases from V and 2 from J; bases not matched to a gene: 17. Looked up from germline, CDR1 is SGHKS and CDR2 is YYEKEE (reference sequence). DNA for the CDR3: TGTGCCAGCAGCTTTTCACTTGGACAGGCCGAAGGTCCCACAGATACGCAGTATTTT. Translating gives CASSFSLGQAEGPTDTQYF. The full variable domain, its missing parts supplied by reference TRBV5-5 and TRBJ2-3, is DAGVTQSPTHLIKTRGQQVTLRCSPISGHKSVSWYQQVLGQGPQFIFQYYEKEERGRGNFPDRFSARQFPNYSSELNVNALLLGDSALYLCASSFSLGQAEGPTDTQYFGPGTRLTVL.

The CDR3 loop reads CASSYITSGGPYEQYF. CDR3 sequence (DNA): TGTGCCAGCAGTTACATTACTAGCGGGGGCCCCTACGAGCAGTACTTC. The rearrangement joins TRBV6-2 or TRBV6-3 to TRBJ2-7; TRBD2 agrees at 11 bases. The length of the CDR3 is 16 residues. The junction had 5 bases not matched to a gene; V was cut back by 2 bases and J by 2 bases. From germline, CDR1 is MNHEY and CDR2 SVGEGT.

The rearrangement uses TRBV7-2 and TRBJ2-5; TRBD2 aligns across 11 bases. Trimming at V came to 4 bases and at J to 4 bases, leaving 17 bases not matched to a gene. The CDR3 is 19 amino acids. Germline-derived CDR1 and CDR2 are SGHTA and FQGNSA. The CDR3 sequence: CASSSEGGPSGGPRETQYF. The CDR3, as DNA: TGTGCCAGCAGCTCAGAGGGGGGCCCTAGCGGGGGGCCCAGAGAGACCCAGTACTTC.

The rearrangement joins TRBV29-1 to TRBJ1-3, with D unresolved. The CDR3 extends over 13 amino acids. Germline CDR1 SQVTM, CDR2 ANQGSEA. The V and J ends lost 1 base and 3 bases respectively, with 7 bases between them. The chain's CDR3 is CSVEGRCGNTIYF. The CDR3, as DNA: TGCAGCGTTGAAGGCAGGTGTGGAAACACCATATATTTT.

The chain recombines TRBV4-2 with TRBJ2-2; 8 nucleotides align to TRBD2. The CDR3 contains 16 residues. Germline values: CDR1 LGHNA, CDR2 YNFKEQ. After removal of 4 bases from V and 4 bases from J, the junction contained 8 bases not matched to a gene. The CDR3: CASSPGGARGTGELFF. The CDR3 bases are TGTGCCAGCAGCCCCGGGGGGGCGCGAGGCACCGGGGAGCTGTTTTTT.

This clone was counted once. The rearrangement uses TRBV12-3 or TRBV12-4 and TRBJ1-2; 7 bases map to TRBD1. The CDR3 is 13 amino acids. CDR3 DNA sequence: TGTGCAACCGACAGGGCATTGGACTATGGCTACACCTTC. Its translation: CATDRALDYGYTF.

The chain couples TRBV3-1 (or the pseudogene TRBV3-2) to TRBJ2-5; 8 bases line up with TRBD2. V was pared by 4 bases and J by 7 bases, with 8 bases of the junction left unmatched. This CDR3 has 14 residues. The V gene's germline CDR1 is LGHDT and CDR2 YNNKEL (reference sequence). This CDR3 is CASSRDSAGGTQYF. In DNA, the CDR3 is TGTGCCAGCAGCCGCGACTCGGCGGGGGGGACCCAGTACTTC.

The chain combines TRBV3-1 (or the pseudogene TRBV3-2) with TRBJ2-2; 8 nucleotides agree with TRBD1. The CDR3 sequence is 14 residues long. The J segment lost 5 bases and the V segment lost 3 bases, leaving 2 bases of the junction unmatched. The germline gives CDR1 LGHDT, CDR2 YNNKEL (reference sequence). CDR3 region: CASSHRGRTGELFF. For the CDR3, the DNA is TGTGCCAGCAGCCACAGGGGGCGTACCGGGGAGCTGTTTTTT.

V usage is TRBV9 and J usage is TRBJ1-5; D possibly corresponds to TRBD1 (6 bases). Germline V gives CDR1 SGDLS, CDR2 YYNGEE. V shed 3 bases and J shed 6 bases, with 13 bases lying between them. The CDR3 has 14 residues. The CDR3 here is CASSAPGVGQPQHF. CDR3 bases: TGTGCCAGCAGCGCCCCAGGGGTAGGTCAGCCCCAGCATTTT.

The CDR3 protein is CASKLAGSDGELFF. The CDR3 coding sequence is TGTGCCAGCAAACTAGCGGGGTCGGACGGGGAGCTGTTTTTT. This rearrangement joins TRBV7-6 to TRBJ2-2, with TRBD2 identical over 10 bases. This CDR3 comprises 14 residues. The junction had 6 bases not matched to a gene; V was cut back by 7 bases and J by 7 bases. Germline loops: CDR1 SGHVS, CDR2 FNYEAQ. The full variable domain, completed using reference TRBV7-6 and TRBJ2-2, is GAGVSQSPRYKVTKRGQDVALRCDPISGHVSLYWYRQALGQGPEFLTYFNYEAQQDKSGLPNDRFSAERPEGSISTLTIQRTEQRDSAMYRCASKLAGSDGELFFGEGSRLTVL.

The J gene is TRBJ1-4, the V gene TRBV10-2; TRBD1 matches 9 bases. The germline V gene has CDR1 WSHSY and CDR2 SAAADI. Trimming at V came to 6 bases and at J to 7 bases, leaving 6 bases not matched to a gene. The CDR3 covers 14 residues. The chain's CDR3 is CASRLQGAAEKLFF. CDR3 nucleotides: TGCGCCAGCAGATTACAGGGGGCTGCTGAAAAACTGTTTTTT.

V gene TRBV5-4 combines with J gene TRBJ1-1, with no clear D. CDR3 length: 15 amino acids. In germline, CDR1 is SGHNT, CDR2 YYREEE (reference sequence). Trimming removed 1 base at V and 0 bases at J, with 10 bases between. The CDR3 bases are TGTGCCAGCAGCTTGAGGAGAAACATGAACACTGAAGCTTTCTTT. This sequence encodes CASSLRRNMNTEAFF.

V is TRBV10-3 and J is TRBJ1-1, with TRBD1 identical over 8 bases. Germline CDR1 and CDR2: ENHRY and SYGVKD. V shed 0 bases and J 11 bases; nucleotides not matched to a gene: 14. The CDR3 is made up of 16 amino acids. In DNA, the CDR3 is TGTGCCATCAGTGAGTCCCGGACAGGGTGGAAAGCTTCGGCTTTCTTT. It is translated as CAISESRTGWKASAFF.

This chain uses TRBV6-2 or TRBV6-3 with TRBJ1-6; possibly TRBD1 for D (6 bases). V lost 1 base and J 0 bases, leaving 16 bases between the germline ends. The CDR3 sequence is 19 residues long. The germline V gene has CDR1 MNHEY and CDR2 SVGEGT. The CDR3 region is CASSYFRGRQGSYNSPLHF. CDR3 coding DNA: TGTGCCAGCAGTTACTTCAGGGGCCGCCAAGGCTCCTATAATTCACCCCTCCACTTT.

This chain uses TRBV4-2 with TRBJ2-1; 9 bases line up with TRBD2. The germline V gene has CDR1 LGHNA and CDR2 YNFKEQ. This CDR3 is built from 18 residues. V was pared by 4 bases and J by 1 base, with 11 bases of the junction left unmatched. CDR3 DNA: TGTGCCAGCAGCCCCGAGGCTAGCGGGACCCAATCCTACAATGAGCAGTTCTTC. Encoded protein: CASSPEASGTQSYNEQFF.

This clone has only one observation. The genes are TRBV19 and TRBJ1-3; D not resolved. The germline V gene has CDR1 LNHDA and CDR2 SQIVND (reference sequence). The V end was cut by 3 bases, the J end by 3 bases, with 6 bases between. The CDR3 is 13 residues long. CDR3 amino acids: CASSIGSGNTIYF. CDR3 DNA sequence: TGTGCCAGTAGTATCGGGAGTGGAAACACCATATATTTT.

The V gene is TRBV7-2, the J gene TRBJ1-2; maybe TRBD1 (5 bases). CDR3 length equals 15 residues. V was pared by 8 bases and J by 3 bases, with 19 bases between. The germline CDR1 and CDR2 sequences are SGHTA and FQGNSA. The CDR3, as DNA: TGTGCCAGCCGGGGGAAAGGGAACCTCTACTATGGCTACACCTTC. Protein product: CASRGKGNLYYGYTF. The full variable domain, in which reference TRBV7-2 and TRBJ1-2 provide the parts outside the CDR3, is GAGVSQSPSNKVTEKGKDVELRCDPISGHTALYWYRQSLGQGLEFLIYFQGNSAPDKSGLPSDRFSAERTGGSVSTLTIQRTQQEDSAVYLCASRGKGNLYYGYTFGSGTRLTVV.

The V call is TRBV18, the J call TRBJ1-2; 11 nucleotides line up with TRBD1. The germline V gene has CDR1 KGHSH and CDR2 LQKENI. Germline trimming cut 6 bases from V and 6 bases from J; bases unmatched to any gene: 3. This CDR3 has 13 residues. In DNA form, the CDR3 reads TGTGCCAGCTCTGGACAGGGGGCTAATGGCTACACCTTC. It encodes CASSGQGANGYTF.

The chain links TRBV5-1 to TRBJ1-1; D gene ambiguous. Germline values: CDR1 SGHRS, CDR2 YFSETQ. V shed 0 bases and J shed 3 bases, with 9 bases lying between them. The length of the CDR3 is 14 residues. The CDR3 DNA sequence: TGCGCCAGCAGCTTGGAGCGGGGTGACACTGAAGCTTTCTTT. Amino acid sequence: CASSLERGDTEAFF.

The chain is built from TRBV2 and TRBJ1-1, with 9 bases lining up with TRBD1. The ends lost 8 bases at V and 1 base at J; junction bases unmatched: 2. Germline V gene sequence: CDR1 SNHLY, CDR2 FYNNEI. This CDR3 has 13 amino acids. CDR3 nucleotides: TGTGCCAGCGCGGACAGGGGGAACACTGAAGCTTTCTTT. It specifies CASADRGNTEAFF.

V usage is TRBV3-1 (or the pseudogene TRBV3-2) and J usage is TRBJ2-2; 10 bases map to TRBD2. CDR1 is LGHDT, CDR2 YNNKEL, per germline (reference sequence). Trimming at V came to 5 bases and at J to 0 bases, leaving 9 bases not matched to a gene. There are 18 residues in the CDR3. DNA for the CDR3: TGTGCCAGCAGCACCCGACTTAGCGGGGGGTCGAACACCGGGGAGCTGTTTTTT. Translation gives CASSTRLSGGSNTGELFF.

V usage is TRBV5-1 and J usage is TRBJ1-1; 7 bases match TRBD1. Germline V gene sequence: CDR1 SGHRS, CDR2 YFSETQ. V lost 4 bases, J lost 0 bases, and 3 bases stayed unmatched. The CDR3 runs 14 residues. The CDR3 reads CASSPQGVNTEAFF. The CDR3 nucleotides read TGCGCCAGCAGCCCTCAGGGGGTGAACACTGAAGCTTTCTTT.

The DNA of the CDR3 is TGTGCCATCAGTGAGTCGGACAGGGAGAACACTGAAGCTTTCTTT. This sequence encodes CAISESDRENTEAFF. The chain recombines TRBV10-3 with TRBJ1-1; the match to TRBD1 covers 8 bases. Germline assignment: CDR1 ENHRY and CDR2 SYGVKD. The CDR3 spans 15 residues. After removal of 0 bases from V and 1 base from J, the junction contained 1 base not matched to a gene.

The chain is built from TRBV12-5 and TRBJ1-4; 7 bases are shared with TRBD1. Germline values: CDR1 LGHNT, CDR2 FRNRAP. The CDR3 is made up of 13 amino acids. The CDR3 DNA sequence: TGTGCATCGAGGGGGCAGGTGGCAGAAAAACTGTTTTTT. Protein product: CASRGQVAEKLFF.

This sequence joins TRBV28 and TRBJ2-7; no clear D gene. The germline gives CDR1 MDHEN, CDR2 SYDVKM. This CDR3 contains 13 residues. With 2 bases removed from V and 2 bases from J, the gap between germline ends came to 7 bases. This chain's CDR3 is CASSLLGAYEQYF. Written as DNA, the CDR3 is TGTGCCAGCAGTTTACTCGGTGCCTACGAGCAGTACTTC.

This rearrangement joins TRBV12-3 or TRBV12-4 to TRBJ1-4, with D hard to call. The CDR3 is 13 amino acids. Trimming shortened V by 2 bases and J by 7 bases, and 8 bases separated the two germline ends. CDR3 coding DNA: TGTGCCAGCAGTTTATTGGCGGGTGAAAAACTGTTTTTT. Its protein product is CASSLLAGEKLFF.

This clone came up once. DNA of the CDR3: TGTGCCAGCAGCCCCTCGGGACAGCGCCCTGGAAACACCATATATTTT. Translation: CASSPSGQRPGNTIYF. The V and J genes are TRBV7-9 and TRBJ1-3, with 7 bases fitting TRBD1. The V segment lost 5 bases and the J segment 2 bases; nucleotides outside the gene matches: 9. The CDR3 covers 16 residues. The germline V gene has CDR1 SEHNR and CDR2 FQNEAQ (reference sequence). Based on the CDR3 plus reference TRBV7-9 and TRBJ1-3, the full variable domain is DTGVSQNPRHKITKRGQNVTFRCDPISEHNRLYWYRQTLGQGPEFLTYFQNEAQLEKSRLLSDRFSAERPKGSFSTLEIQRTEQGDSAMYLCASSPSGQRPGNTIYFGEGSWLTVV.

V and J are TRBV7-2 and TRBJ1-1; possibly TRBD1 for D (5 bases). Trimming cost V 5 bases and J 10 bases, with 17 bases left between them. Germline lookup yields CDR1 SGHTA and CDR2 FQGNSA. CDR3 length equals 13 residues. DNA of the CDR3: TGTGCCAGCAGCCCTCGGACCCAGCAGGGAGCTTTCTTT. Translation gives CASSPRTQQGAFF.

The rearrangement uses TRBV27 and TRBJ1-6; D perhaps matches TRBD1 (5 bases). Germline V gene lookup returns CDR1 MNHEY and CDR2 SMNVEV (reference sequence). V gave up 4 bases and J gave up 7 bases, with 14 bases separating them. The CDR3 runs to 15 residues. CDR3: CASSSPGEMNSPLHF. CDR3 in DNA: TGTGCCAGCAGTTCTCCGGGGGAAATGAATTCACCCCTCCACTTT.

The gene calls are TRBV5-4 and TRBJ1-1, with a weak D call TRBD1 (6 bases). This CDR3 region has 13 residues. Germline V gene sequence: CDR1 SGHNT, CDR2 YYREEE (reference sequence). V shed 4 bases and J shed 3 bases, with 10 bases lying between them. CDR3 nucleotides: TGTGCCAGCAGCCTCAGGGGTTACACTGAAGCTTTCTTT. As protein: CASSLRGYTEAFF.